Listed below are T cell receptor beta chains from one sample, sequenced in a study of cytomegalovirus exposure and HLA in healthy donors. TCRdb keeps only in-frame clones here, not all; method: immunoSEQ multiplex PCR. The table lists more than 65,000 clones, around 79% of them singletons. Sequenced material: PBMCs. Receptors were obtained from a woman aged 40 to 50 in good health and CMV-seropositive. The CDR3 runs from the conserved cysteine through the conserved F or W. A D gene is named only where the DNA matches it firmly. Part of the rows lack a size; the others show once, few, many or a class for expanded clones.

J gene | V gene | clone size | D gene | CDR3 protein | CDR3 DNA
TRBJ2-1 | TRBV2 | - | - | CASSGIYNEQFF | TGTGCCAGCAGCGGGATTTACAATGAGCAGTTCTTC
TRBJ2-7 | TRBV6-5 | once | - | CASSYSIASSYEQYF | TGTGCCAGCAGTTACTCGATCGCCAGCTCCTACGAGCAGTACTTC
TRBJ2-1 | TRBV5-1 | - | - | CASSLQRFAWFF | TGCGCCAGCAGCTTACAGCGGTTTGCGTGGTTCTTC
TRBJ2-2 | TRBV28 | - | - | CASSPPGSFVGELFF | TGTGCCAGTTCTCCCCCCGGGAGTTTCGTCGGGGAGCTGTTTTTT
TRBJ2-7 | TRBV6-5 | - | - | CASRNPEGAQYF | TGTGCCAGCAGAAACCCTGAGGGTGCGCAGTACTTC
TRBJ2-5 | TRBV5-4 | - | TRBD1 | CASSPGVRTGEQETQYF | TGTGCCAGCAGCCCGGGGGTCCGGACAGGGGAGCAAGAGACCCAGTACTTC
TRBJ2-5 | TRBV2 | - | TRBD2 | CASSSLAGGRETQYF | TGTGCCAGCAGTTCCCTTGCGGGGGGGCGGGAGACCCAGTACTTC
TRBJ2-3 | TRBV30 | - | TRBD2 | CAWNRLVTSGGATDTQYF | TGTGCCTGGAATAGACTCGTAACTAGCGGGGGAGCCACAGATACGCAGTATTTT
TRBJ1-4 | TRBV5-6 | - | TRBD1 | CASTPAGTGALGEKLFF | TGTGCCAGCACCCCGGCGGGGACAGGGGCCCTTGGGGAAAAACTGTTTTTT
TRBJ2-5 | TRBV28 | - | - | CASSPIGTSRQETQYF | TGTGCCAGCAGTCCAATCGGGACTTCTCGCCAAGAGACCCAGTACTTC
TRBJ2-7 | TRBV9 | - | - | CASSVSFSSYEQYF | TGTGCCAGCAGCGTGTCCTTTAGCTCCTACGAGCAGTACTTC
TRBJ2-5 | TRBV6-5 | - | - | CASSYGGVGETQYF | TGTGCCAGCAGTTACGGCGGGGTCGGAGAGACCCAGTACTTC
TRBJ1-1 | TRBV5-5 | - | - | CASTPEGVPNTEAFF | TGTGCCAGCACCCCCGAGGGGGTACCGAACACTGAAGCTTTCTTT
TRBJ2-6 | TRBV7-3 | - | - | CASSLISGSGANVLTF | TGTGCCAGCAGCTTAATCTCGGGCTCTGGGGCCAACGTCCTGACTTTC
TRBJ2-1 | TRBV7-9 | - | TRBD2 | CASSSGLAGKRYEQFF | TGTGCCAGCAGCTCCGGACTAGCGGGGAAAAGGTATGAGCAGTTCTTC
TRBJ2-2 | TRBV6-1 | - | - | CASSGLGGLNTGELFF | TGTGCCAGCAGTGGCCTGGGGGGACTGAACACCGGGGAGCTGTTTTTT
TRBJ2-7 | TRBV7-9 | - | - | CASSFSAPSDVLRYEQYF | TGTGCCAGCAGCTTTAGCGCCCCCAGCGATGTATTGCGCTACGAGCAGTACTTC
TRBJ1-5 | TRBV30 | - | - | CAWRNRAERGQPQHF | TGTGCCTGGAGGAACAGGGCCGAAAGAGGGCAGCCCCAGCATTTT
TRBJ2-3 | TRBV4-1 | - | TRBD2 | CASSQGLAGGQGTQYF | TGCGCCAGCAGCCAAGGACTAGCGGGGGGGCAGGGTACGCAGTATTTT
TRBJ1-5 | TRBV28 | - | TRBD1 | CASRAGTGSNQPQHF | TGTGCCAGCAGAGCCGGGACAGGAAGCAATCAGCCCCAGCATTTT
TRBJ2-5 | TRBV2 | - | TRBD2 | CASSGIAGATQETQYF | TGTGCCAGCAGTGGTATAGCGGGGGCGACCCAAGAGACCCAGTACTTC
TRBJ2-1 | TRBV28 | - | - | CASSLLPESSYNEQFF | TGTGCCAGCAGTTTATTACCGGAGAGCTCCTACAATGAGCAGTTCTTC
TRBJ2-7 | TRBV19 | few | - | CASSMVRQDDEQYF | TGTGCCAGTAGTATGGTCAGACAAGACGACGAGCAGTACTTC
TRBJ2-6 | TRBV29-1 | - | - | CSVYSSGANVLTF | TGCAGCGTCTACAGCTCTGGGGCCAACGTCCTGACTTTC
TRBJ2-5 | TRBV7-6 | - | TRBD1 | CASSLTGTRQETQYF | TGTGCCAGCAGCTTGACAGGGACGCGACAAGAGACCCAGTACTTC
TRBJ2-7 | TRBV13 | - | - | CASSPQSFERSSYEQYF | TGTGCCAGCAGCCCACAAAGTTTTGAGCGGAGCTCCTACGAGCAGTACTTC
TRBJ2-3 | TRBV2 | - | TRBD2 | CASRGTSGGTDTQYF | TGTGCCAGCAGGGGGACTAGCGGGGGCACAGATACGCAGTATTTT
TRBJ2-7 | TRBV25-1 | - | TRBD1 | CASSEYGTVTEQYF | TGTGCCAGCAGTGAATACGGGACAGTAACCGAGCAGTACTTC
TRBJ2-1 | TRBV2 | - | - | CASTPGEGLVQFF | TGTGCCAGCACTCCAGGGGAAGGGTTAGTGCAGTTCTTC
TRBJ2-3 | TRBV25-1 | - | TRBD2 | CASSAPGGSDTQYF | TGTGCCAGCAGCGCCCCGGGGGGTTCGGATACGCAGTATTTT
TRBJ1-2 | TRBV2 | - | - | CASTLNEGDWYGYTF | TGTGCCAGCACCCTAAATGAGGGGGATTGGTATGGCTACACCTTC
TRBJ2-7 | TRBV5-1 | once | TRBD1 | CASSISDRDSYEQYF | TGCGCCAGCAGCATATCCGACAGGGACTCCTACGAGCAGTACTTC
TRBJ2-3 | TRBV30 | - | - | CASTIMPWSDTQYF | TGTGCCTCCACTATAATGCCATGGTCAGATACGCAGTATTTT
TRBJ1-1 | TRBV7-3 | once | - | CASSLQGWNTEAFF | TGTGCCAGCAGCTTACAGGGATGGAACACTGAAGCTTTCTTT
TRBJ2-3 | TRBV25-1 | - | TRBD2 | CASSEYGGLAGVTDTQYF | TGTGCCAGCAGTGAATATGGGGGACTAGCGGGAGTCACAGATACGCAGTATTTT
TRBJ2-1 | TRBV5-1 | - | - | CASSLVGSPQQFF | TGCGCCAGCAGCTTGGTAGGGAGCCCCCAGCAGTTCTTC
TRBJ1-1 | TRBV5-1 | - | - | CASSSDRMNTEAFF | TGCGCCAGCAGCTCGGACAGAATGAACACTGAAGCTTTCTTT
TRBJ2-2 | TRBV5-1 | - | - | CASSSGDITVTGELFF | TGCGCCAGCAGCTCCGGGGACATCACGGTCACCGGGGAGCTGTTTTTT
TRBJ2-7 | TRBV27 | once | - | CASSLIPSEASEQYF | TGTGCCAGCAGTTTAATTCCTAGCGAGGCCAGCGAGCAGTACTTC
TRBJ1-2 | TRBV6-5 | - | - | CASSLGGSYGYTF | TGTGCCAGCAGCCTCGGGGGTTCTTATGGCTACACCTTC
TRBJ2-7 | TRBV5-1 | - | - | CASSPSSLTYYEQYF | TGCGCCAGCAGCCCTAGCAGTCTTACTTACTACGAGCAGTACTTC
TRBJ1-3 | TRBV9 | - | TRBD1 | CASSGTGTVSGNTIYF | TGTGCCAGCAGCGGGACGGGGACAGTCTCTGGAAACACCATATATTTT
TRBJ2-7 | TRBV5-3 | - | - | CARSLFHKWHEQYF | TGTGCCAGAAGCTTGTTTCACAAGTGGCACGAGCAGTACTTC
TRBJ2-7 | TRBV14 | - | - | CASSQNQVNEQYF | TGTGCCAGCAGCCAAAACCAGGTCAACGAGCAGTACTTC
TRBJ1-4 | TRBV29-1 | - | - | CSGTWDMEKLFF | TGCAGCGGGACTTGGGACATGGAAAAACTGTTTTTT
TRBJ1-2 | TRBV29-1 | - | - | CSVEPGEYGYTF | TGCAGCGTTGAACCGGGGGAGTATGGCTACACCTTC
TRBJ2-2 | TRBV30 | - | - | CAGSVRRGTLGSGELFF | TGTGCCGGGAGTGTACGACGGGGTACCCTTGGGTCCGGGGAGCTGTTTTTT
TRBJ2-7 | TRBV2 | - | - | CASSVEKVYEQYF | TGTGCCAGCAGTGTAGAAAAAGTCTACGAGCAGTACTTC
TRBJ1-4 | TRBV2 | - | - | CASSEGGVLEKLFF | TGTGCCAGCAGTGAGGGGGGGGTTTTAGAAAAACTGTTTTTT
TRBJ1-1 | TRBV7-2 | - | TRBD1 | CASSSDRGTEAFF | TGTGCCAGCAGCTCGGACAGGGGCACTGAAGCTTTCTTT
TRBJ1-5 | TRBV10-1 | - | TRBD1 | CASTRGDQPQHF | TGCGCCAGCACCAGGGGGGATCAGCCCCAGCATTTT
TRBJ1-2 | TRBV29-1 | few | - | CSAPGGGGGYTF | TGCAGCGCCCCTGGGGGGGGCGGAGGCTACACCTTC
TRBJ2-5 | TRBV7-2 | - | - | CASRLRETQYF | TGTGCCAGCAGACTTCGGGAGACCCAGTACTTC
TRBJ2-7 | TRBV19 | - | TRBD2 | CASRTSGINEQYF | TGTGCCAGTAGGACTAGCGGGATAAACGAGCAGTACTTC